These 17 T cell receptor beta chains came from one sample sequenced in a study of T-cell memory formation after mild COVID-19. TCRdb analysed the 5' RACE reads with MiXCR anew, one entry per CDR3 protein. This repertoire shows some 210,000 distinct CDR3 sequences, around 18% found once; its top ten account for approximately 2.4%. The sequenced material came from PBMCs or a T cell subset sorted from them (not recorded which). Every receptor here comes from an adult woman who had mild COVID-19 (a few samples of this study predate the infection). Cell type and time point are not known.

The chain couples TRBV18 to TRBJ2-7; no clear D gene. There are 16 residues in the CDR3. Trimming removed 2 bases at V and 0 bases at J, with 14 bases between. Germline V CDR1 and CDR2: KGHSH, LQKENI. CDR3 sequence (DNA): TGTGCCAGCTCACCAAACCGACGGACGAGCTCCTACGAGCAGTACTTC. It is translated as CASSPNRRTSSYEQYF.

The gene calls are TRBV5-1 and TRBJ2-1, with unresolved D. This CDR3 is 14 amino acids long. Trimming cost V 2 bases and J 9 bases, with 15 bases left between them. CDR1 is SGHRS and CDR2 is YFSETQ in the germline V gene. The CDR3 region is CASSFRNGDGEQFF. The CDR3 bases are TGCGCCAGCAGCTTCCGTAATGGTGACGGTGAGCAGTTCTTC.

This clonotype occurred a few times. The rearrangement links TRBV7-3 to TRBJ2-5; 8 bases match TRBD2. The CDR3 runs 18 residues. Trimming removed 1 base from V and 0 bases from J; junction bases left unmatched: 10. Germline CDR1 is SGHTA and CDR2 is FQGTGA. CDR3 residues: CASSLIPVSGGYQETQYF. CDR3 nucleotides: TGTGCCAGCAGCTTAATCCCCGTCAGCGGGGGTTACCAAGAGACCCAGTACTTC.

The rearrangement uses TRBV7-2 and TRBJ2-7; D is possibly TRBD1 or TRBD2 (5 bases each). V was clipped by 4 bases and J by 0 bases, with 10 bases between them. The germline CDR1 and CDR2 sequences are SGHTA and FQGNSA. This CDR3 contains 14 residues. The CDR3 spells CASSWGSGSYEQYF. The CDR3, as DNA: TGTGCCAGCAGCTGGGGGTCGGGCTCCTACGAGCAGTACTTC.

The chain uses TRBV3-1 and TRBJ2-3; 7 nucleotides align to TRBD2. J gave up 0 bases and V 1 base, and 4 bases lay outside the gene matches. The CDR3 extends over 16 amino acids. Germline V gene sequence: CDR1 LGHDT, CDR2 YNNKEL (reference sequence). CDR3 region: CASSQGGGASTDTQYF. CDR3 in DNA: TGTGCCAGCAGCCAAGGCGGGGGAGCGAGCACAGATACGCAGTATTTT.

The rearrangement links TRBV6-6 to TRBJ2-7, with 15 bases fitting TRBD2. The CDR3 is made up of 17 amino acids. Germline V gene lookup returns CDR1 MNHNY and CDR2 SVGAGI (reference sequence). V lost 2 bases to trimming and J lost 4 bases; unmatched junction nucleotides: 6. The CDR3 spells CASSYPRTSGRVYEQYF. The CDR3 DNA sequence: TGTGCCAGCAGTTACCCCCGGACTAGCGGGAGGGTATACGAGCAGTACTTC.

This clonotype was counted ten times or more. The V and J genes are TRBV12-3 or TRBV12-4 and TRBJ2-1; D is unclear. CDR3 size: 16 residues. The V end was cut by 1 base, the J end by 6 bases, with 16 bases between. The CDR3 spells CASSLGSHPRTNEQFF. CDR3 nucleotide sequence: TGTGCCAGCAGTTTAGGGAGTCATCCGAGGACCAATGAGCAGTTCTTC.

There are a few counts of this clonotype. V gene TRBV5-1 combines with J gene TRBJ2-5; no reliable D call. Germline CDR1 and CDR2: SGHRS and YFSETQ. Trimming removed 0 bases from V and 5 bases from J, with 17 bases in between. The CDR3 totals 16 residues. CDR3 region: CASSLGPGSNEETQYF. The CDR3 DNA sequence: TGCGCCAGCAGCTTGGGGCCCGGAAGTAACGAGGAGACCCAGTACTTC.

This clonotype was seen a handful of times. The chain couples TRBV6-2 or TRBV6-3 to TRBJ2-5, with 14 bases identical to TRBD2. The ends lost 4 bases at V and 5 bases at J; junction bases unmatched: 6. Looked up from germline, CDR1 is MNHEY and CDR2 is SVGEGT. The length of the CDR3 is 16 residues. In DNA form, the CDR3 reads TGTGCCAGCAGTTCGGGACTAGCGGGAGTATGGGAGACCCAGTACTTC. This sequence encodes CASSSGLAGVWETQYF.

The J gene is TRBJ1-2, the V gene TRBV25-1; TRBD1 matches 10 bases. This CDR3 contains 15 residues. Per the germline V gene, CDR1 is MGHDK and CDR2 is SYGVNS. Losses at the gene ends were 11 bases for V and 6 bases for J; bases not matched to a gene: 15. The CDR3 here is CAGPDRGRGEDGYTF. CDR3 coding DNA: TGTGCCGGGCCCGACAGGGGGCGCGGGGAGGATGGCTACACCTTC.

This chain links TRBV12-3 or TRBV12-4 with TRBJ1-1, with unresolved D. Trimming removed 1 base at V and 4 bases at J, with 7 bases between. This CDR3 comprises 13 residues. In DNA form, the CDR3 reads TGTGCCAGCAGTTTAGGGGAGACCACTGAAGCTTTCTTT. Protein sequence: CASSLGETTEAFF.

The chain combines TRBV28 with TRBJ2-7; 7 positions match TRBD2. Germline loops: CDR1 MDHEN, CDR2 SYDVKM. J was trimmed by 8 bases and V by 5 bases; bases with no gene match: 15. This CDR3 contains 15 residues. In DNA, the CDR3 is TGTGCCAGCAGTCCACCTGGGGGGAGGGAGTTGAAGCAGTACTTC. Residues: CASSPPGGRELKQYF. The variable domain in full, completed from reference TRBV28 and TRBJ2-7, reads DVKVTQSSRYLVKRTGEKVFLECVQDMDHENMFWYRQDPGLGLRLIYFSYDVKMKEKGDIPEGYSVSREKKERFSLILESASTNQTSMYLCASSPPGGRELKQYFGPGTRLTVT.

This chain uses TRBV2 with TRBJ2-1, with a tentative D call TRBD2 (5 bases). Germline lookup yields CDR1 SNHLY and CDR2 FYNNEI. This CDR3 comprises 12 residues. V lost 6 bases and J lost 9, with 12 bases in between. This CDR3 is CASRAVAGEQFF. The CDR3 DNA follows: TGTGCCAGCAGAGCGGTGGCGGGTGAGCAGTTCTTC.

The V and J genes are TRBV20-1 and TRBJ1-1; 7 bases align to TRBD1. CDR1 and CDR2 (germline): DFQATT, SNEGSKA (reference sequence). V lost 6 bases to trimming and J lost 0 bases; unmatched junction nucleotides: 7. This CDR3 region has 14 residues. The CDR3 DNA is TGCAGTGCCCAGGGGGGGGACATGAACACTGAAGCTTTCTTT. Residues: CSAQGGDMNTEAFF.

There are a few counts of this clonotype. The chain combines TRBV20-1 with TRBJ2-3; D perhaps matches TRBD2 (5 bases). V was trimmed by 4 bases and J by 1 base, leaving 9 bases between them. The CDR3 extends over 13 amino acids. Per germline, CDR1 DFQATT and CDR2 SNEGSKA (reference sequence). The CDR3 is CSAIAFRTDTQYF. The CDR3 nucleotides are TGCAGTGCTATAGCGTTCCGCACAGATACGCAGTATTTT.

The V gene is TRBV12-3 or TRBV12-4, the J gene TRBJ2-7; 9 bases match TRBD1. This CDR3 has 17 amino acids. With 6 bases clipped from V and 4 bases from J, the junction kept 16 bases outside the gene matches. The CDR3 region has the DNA TGTGCCAGCAGCCCAATCCTCCGGGGACAGGGAGGTTACGAGCAGTACTTC. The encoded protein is CASSPILRGQGGYEQYF.

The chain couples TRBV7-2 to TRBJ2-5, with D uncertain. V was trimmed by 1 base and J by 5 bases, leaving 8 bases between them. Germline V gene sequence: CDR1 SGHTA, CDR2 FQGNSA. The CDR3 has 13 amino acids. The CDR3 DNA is TGTGCCAGCAGCTTAGGAATTAGGGAGACCCAGTACTTC. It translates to CASSLGIRETQYF.